This TCR beta chain appears in the sequencing data of a study of T cell changes during pregnancy in multiple sclerosis. Libraries were prepared by immunoSEQ multiplex PCR; TCRdb keeps only in-frame clonotypes and omits some of them. The sample shows under 55,000 clones, around 90% of them seen only once. The CDR3 extends over 14 amino acids. The receptor's source is a female donor in good health, enrolled as a control in a pregnancy study. The sequenced sample was CD4+ T cells from peripheral blood mononuclear cells, obtained after pregnancy. The chain joins TRBV21-1 to TRBJ2-5; TRBD2 was called by the table and not checked on the DNA. TRBV21-1 is shown as a pseudogene. In DNA form, the CDR3 reads TGTGCCAGCAGCAAAGCGGTAGAGGAAGAGACCCAGTACTTC. Its translation is CASSKAVEEETQYF.